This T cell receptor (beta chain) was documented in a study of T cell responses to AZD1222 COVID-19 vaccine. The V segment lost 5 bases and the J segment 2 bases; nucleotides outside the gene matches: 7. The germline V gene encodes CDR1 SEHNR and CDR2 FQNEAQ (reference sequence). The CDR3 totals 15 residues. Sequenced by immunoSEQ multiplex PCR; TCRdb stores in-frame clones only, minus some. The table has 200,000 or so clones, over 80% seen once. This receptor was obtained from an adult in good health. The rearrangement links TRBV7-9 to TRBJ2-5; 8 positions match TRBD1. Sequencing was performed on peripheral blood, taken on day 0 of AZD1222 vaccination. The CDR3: CASSRQGKGQETQYF. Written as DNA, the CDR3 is TGTGCCAGCAGCCGACAGGGGAAGGGTCAAGAGACCCAGTACTTC.